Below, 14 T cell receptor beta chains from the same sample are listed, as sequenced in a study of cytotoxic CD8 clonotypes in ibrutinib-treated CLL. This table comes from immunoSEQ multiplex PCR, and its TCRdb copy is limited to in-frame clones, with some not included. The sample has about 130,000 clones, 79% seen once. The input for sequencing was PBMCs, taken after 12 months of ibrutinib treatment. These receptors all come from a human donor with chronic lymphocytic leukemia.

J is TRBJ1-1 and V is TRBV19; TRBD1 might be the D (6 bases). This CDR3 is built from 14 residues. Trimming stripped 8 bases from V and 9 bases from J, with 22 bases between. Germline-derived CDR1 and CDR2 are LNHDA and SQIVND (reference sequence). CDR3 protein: CASHPLLAGDKAFF. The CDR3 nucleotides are TGTGCCAGTCACCCCTTACTGGCAGGGGATAAAGCTTTCTTT.

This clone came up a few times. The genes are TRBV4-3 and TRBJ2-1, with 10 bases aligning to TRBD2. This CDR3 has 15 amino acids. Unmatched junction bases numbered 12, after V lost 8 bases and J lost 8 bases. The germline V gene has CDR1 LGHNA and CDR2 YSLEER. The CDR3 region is CASSRTSGNIDEQFF. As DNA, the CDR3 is TGCGCCAGCTCCCGAACTAGCGGGAATATCGATGAGCAGTTCTTC.

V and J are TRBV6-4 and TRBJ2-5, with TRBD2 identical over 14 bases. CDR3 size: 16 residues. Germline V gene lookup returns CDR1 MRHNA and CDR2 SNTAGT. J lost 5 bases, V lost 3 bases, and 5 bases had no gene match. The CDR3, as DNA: TGTGCCAGCAGTGAGGGACTAGCGGGAGCTGGGGAGACCCAGTACTTC. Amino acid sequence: CASSEGLAGAGETQYF.

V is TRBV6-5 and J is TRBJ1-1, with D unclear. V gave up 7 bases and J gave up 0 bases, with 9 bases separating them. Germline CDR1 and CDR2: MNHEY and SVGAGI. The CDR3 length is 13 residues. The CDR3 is CASTDNVNTEAFF. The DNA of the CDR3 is TGTGCCAGCACCGACAACGTGAACACTGAAGCTTTCTTT.

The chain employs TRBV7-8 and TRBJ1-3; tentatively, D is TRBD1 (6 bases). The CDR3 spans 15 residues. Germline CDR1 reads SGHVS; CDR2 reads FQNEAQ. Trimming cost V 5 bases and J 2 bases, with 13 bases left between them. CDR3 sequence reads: CASSPRTETGNTIYF. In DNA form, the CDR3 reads TGTGCCAGCAGCCCTCGGACAGAAACTGGAAACACCATATATTTT.

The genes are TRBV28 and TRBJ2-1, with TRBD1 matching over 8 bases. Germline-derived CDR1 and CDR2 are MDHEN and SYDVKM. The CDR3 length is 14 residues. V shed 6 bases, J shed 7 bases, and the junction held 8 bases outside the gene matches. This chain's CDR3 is CASREQGAGNEQFF. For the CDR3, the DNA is TGTGCCAGCAGGGAGCAGGGGGCCGGTAATGAGCAGTTCTTC.

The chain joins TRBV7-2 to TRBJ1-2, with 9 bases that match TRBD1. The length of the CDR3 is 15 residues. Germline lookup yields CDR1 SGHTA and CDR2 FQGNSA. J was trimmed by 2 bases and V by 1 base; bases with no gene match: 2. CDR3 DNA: TGTGCCAGCAGCTTAGGAGGGACAGGGAACTATGGCTACACCTTC. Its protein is CASSLGGTGNYGYTF. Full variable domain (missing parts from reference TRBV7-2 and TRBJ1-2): GAGVSQSPSNKVTEKGKDVELRCDPISGHTALYWYRQSLGQGLEFLIYFQGNSAPDKSGLPSDRFSAERTGGSVSTLTIQRTQQEDSAVYLCASSLGGTGNYGYTFGSGTRLTVV.

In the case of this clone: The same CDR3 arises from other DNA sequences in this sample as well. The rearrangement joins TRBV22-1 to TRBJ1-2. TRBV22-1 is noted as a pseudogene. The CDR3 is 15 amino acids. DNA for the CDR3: TGTCCTGGGAGCGCACGGCGGGGGGAAGGGTATGGCTACACCTTC. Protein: CPGSARRGEGYGYTF.

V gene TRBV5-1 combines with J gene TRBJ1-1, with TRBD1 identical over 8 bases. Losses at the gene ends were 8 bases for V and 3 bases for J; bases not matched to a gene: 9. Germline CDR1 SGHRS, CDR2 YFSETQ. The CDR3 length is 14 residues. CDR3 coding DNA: TGCGCCAGTACTCTTGGGACAGGTCACACTGAAGCTTTCTTT. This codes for CASTLGTGHTEAFF.

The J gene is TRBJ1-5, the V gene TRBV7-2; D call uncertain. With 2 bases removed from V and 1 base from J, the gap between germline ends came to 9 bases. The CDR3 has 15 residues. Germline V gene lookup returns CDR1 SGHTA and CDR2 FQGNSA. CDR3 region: CASSLYVPSNQPQHF. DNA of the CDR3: TGTGCCAGCAGCTTATATGTACCCAGCAATCAGCCCCAGCATTTT.

CDR3 loop: CASSVFEGTFSGNTIYF. The CDR3 DNA reads as TGTGCCAGCAGCGTATTCGAGGGAACTTTTTCGGGAAACACCATATATTTT. This chain links TRBV9 with TRBJ1-3, with D uncertain. The V gene lost 1 base and the J gene lost 4 bases, with 18 bases spanning the gap. The length of the CDR3 is 17 residues. Germline lookup yields CDR1 SGDLS and CDR2 YYNGEE.

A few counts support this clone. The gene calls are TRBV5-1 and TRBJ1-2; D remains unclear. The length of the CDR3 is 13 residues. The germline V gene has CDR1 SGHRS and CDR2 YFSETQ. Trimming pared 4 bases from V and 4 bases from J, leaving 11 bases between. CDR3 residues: CASSPTVVYGYTF. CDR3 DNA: TGCGCCAGCAGCCCCACGGTAGTCTATGGCTACACCTTC.

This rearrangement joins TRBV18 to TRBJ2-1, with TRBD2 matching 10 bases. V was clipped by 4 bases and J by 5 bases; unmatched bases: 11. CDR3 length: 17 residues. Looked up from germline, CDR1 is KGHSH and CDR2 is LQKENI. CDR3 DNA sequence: TGTGCCAGCTCACTACAAGCTCTACTAGCGGGGAACAATGAGCAGTTCTTC. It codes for CASSLQALLAGNNEQFF. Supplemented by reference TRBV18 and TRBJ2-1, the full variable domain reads NAGVMQNPRHLVRRRGQEARLRCSPMKGHSHVYWYRQLPEEGLKFMVYLQKENIIDESGMPKERFSAEFPKEGPSILRIQQVVRGDSAAYFCASSLQALLAGNNEQFFGPGTRLTVL.

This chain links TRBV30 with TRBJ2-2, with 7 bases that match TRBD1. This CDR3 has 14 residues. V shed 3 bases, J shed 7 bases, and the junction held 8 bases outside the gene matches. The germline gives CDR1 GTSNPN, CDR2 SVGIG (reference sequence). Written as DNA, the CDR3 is TGTGCCTGGAGACTGACAGGGTCCGTCGGGGAGCTGTTTTTT. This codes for CAWRLTGSVGELFF.